This TCR beta chain was captured in a study of blood T cell repertoires in COVID-19. About the research overall: The United States, Italy and Spain supplied acute and convalescent COVID-19 samples. From T cells, B-cell-depleted T cells, or PBMCs came the material, which was cDNA or gDNA.

The assay was immunoSEQ multiplex PCR, and TCRdb's table has in-frame clones only and misses some. The sample yields under 350,000 clones, 80% to 90% seen once. The CDR3 has 14 amino acids. J gave up 1 base and V 5 bases, and 5 bases lay outside the gene matches. The germline CDR1 and CDR2 sequences are SNHLY and FYNNEI. Individuals aged about 18 to 89 years were recruited from 20 to 25 US areas. Cohort allocation depended upon clinical history that participants reported. This receptor was obtained from a woman between 40 and 50 years old with acute COVID-19. The sequenced sample was PBMCs or T cells enriched from blood (not recorded which). This rearrangement joins TRBV2 to TRBJ2-7, with TRBD1 matching over 7 bases. The CDR3 spells CASSRDRRSYEQYF. Here the CDR3 DNA reads TGTGCCAGCAGTAGGGACAGAAGATCCTACGAGCAGTACTTC.